Sequencing of this T cell receptor beta chain was carried out in a study of response to subunit inactivated influenza vaccine (dated by TCRdb to 2017 to 2018). Background on the whole study: Deep quantitative T cell receptor repertoire profiling was used in the study to track responses to a trivalent subunit inactivated influenza vaccine. What the research found in general, with its limitations: The authors proposed that each seasonal influenza vaccination may bring in only a limited number of new T cells.

Library generation was performed with RT-PCR. TCRdb shows the sequencer as Illumina HiSeq 2500. TCRdb handled the public reads itself, with Q25 trimming in fastp and clone calling in MiXCR, and kept productive beta chains. Rows merge per CDR3 protein into single entries with the most common DNA and genes. The sample includes 450,000 to 500,000 distinct CDR3 sequences, with roughly 9.8% observed a single time. Approximately 12% of the sample is held by the ten biggest clonotypes. About this clonotype: Its target antigen remains unknown. An end of the junction does not agree with germline; a read error may underlie this.

What the time point label conveys for this sample: 45 days after influenza vaccine administration. The CDR3 sequence holds 14 residues, the cysteine and phenylalanine included. Just the 42-base CDR3 DNA is kept, in frame starting at base 1. CDR1 and CDR2, per the germline V gene, are SQVTM and ANQGSEA. The sequencing here drew on PBMCs from blood, taken around seven weeks after vaccination. The clonotype originates from a man in his forties or fifties who received an inactivated influenza vaccine. Donor details come from another sample of the same person, matched by shared clones. The chain joins TRBV29-1 to TRBJ2-7, with 9 bases aligning to TRBD2. CDR3 region: CSVFAGGSSHEQYF. The DNA is as follows: TGCAGCGTTTTTGCGGGAGGGAGCTCCCACGAGCAGTACTTC.